The source of this TCR beta chain is a study of T cell responses to AZD1222 COVID-19 vaccine. Findings of the study overall: White British donors predominated, females outnumbered males, and clonal diversity was possibly underestimated.

Turning to this clone: What it recognizes is unknown.

V dropped 4 bases and J dropped 1 base, with 14 bases sitting between them. Germline V CDR1 and CDR2: SEHNR, FQNEAQ (reference sequence). The CDR3 loop spans 15 amino acids. Profiling relied on immunoSEQ multiplex PCR, and the TCRdb table lists in-frame clones only, not all of them. The table shows around 200,000 clones, with almost 90% occurring only once. J is TRBJ2-7 and V is TRBV7-9, with D tentatively TRBD2 (5 bases). The sequence derives from an adult in good health. The sequences come from peripheral blood, collected on day 0 of AZD1222 vaccination. CDR3 sequence (DNA): TGTGCCAGCAGCTCCATTGTAGAGGGTTCCTACGAGCAGTACTTC. This sequence encodes CASSSIVEGSYEQYF. Combining the CDR3 with reference TRBV7-9 and TRBJ2-7 gives the whole variable domain DTGVSQNPRHKITKRGQNVTFRCDPISEHNRLYWYRQTLGQGPEFLTYFQNEAQLEKSRLLSDRFSAERPKGSFSTLEIQRTEQGDSAMYLCASSSIVEGSYEQYFGPGTRLTVT.